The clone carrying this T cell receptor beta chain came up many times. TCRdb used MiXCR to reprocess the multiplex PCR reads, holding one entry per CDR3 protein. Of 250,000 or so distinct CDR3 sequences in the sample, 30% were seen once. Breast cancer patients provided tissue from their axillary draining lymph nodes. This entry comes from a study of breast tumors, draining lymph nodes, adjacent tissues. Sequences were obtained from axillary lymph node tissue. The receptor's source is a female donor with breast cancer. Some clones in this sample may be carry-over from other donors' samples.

The chain's CDR3 is CASSSALAGVQEQFF. CDR3 nucleotides: TGTGCCAGCAGTTCCGCACTAGCGGGAGTTCAGGAGCAGTTCTTC. The chain carries TRBV6-5 and TRBJ2-1; TRBD2 aligns across 11 bases. Germline V CDR1 and CDR2: MNHEY, SVGAGI. J lost 10 bases, V lost 4 bases, and 9 bases had no gene match. The length of the CDR3 is 15 residues.